The T cell receptor beta chain under discussion was sequenced for a study of identical twins. The CDR3 has 15 amino acids. Germline V lookup: CDR1 MNHEY, CDR2 SMNVEV (reference sequence). A word on this clonotype: Its specificity is unknown.

Study-wide results and limits: A partial confounding effect on zero-insertion analyses could come from invariant MAIT and iNKT cells.

Only healthy Caucasians were included as donors. A single record per CDR3 protein comes from TCRdb applying MiXCR to the 5' RACE reads. The sample lists some 1,600,000 distinct CDR3 sequences; under 35% were seen once. The source material was cord blood. The sequence came from a newborn girl in good health. The chain employs TRBV27 and TRBJ2-4; D remains ambiguous. The J call is doubtful: the DNA matches TRBJ2-7 better. CDR3 protein: CASSLSSPAHYEQYF. Written as DNA, the CDR3 is TGTGCCAGCAGTTTATCCAGTCCAGCCCACTACGAGCAGTACTTC.